The 31 T cell receptor beta chains listed next were all sequenced from one sample in a study of blood T cells in healthy people across ages. It was with a sample-barcoded 5' primer and a J-beta primer mix that a second PCR of about 6 to 12 cycles was run. TCRdb passed the 5' RACE reads through MiXCR, listing each CDR3 protein once. The sample holds 790,000 or so distinct CDR3 sequences, 46% seen once. Sequencing was carried out using blood. These receptors were collected from an elderly man in good health.

A word on this clonotype: A much bigger clone sits one base away, suggesting this may be a read error. The gene calls are TRBV27 and TRBJ2-5; D tentatively fits TRBD1 or TRBD2 (5 bases each). CDR1 is MNHEY and CDR2 is SMNVEV in the germline V gene (reference sequence). This CDR3 region has 17 residues. The CDR3 reads CASNLTPLTNWGETQYF. Here the CDR3 DNA reads TGTGCCAGCAATTTAACCCCTCTTACCAATTGGGGGGAGACCCAGTACTTC.

J is TRBJ2-4 and V is TRBV27, with TRBD2 matching 10 bases. The J call may be mistaken, given a closer DNA end match to TRBJ2-7. CDR1 and CDR2 (germline): MNHEY, SMNVEV (reference sequence). CDR3 length: 17 amino acids. The CDR3 loop reads CASSFNPSGGSPYEQYF. Here the CDR3 DNA reads TGTGCCAGCAGTTTTAACCCTAGCGGGGGATCCCCCTACGAGCAGTACTTC.

This clonotype was counted only a few times. This chain connects TRBV5-1 to TRBJ2-3; 10 positions match TRBD2. V lost 6 bases, J lost 0 bases, and 4 bases stayed unmatched. The CDR3 is made up of 15 amino acids. The germline V gene has CDR1 SGHRS and CDR2 YFSETQ. The CDR3 sequence: CASTLTSGSTDTQYF. The DNA of the CDR3 is TGCGCCAGCACCCTGACTAGCGGGAGCACAGATACGCAGTATTTT.

This chain connects TRBV7-2 to TRBJ2-1; 14 bases line up with TRBD2. The CDR3 extends over 19 amino acids. Germline V gene data show CDR1 as SGHTA and CDR2 as FQGNSA. Trimming cost V 2 bases and J 1 base; bases outside gene matches: 7. The CDR3 is CASSLTGLAGEGSYNEQFF. The CDR3 DNA reads as TGTGCCAGCAGCTTAACGGGACTAGCGGGAGAGGGGTCCTACAATGAGCAGTTCTTC.

The chain's CDR3 is CASSLIGGPNNEQYF. The CDR3 nucleotides read TGTGCCAGCAGCTTAATTGGGGGTCCGAACAATGAGCAGTACTTC. The chain combines TRBV7-3 with TRBJ2-5; D might be TRBD1 or TRBD2, each matching 5 bases. Between the trimmed V and J ends, which lost 1 base and 11 bases, there was a span of 20 bases. This CDR3 contains 15 residues. Germline-derived CDR1 and CDR2 are SGHTA and FQGTGA.

V gene TRBV28 combines with J gene TRBJ2-6; D ambiguous. Trimming took 6 bases from V and 5 from J, leaving 8 bases between them. CDR3 size: 13 residues. Germline-derived CDR1 and CDR2 are MDHEN and SYDVKM. CDR3 DNA sequence: TGTGCCAGCAGGCGCGACAGGGCCAACGTCCTGACTTTC. As protein: CASRRDRANVLTF.

This clonotype was recorded only once. This chain links TRBV3-1 with TRBJ2-7; the D gene could be TRBD1 or TRBD2 (5 bases each). Germline V gene sequence: CDR1 LGHDT, CDR2 YNNKEL (reference sequence). The CDR3 has 16 residues. V was pared by 0 bases and J by 10 bases, with 22 bases between. The DNA for the CDR3 is TGTGCCAGCAGCCAAGAGGGTTCGGCAGGGACCTCGTCCCAGTACTTC. It specifies CASSQEGSAGTSSQYF.

V gene TRBV19 combines with J gene TRBJ2-7; the D gene is possibly TRBD1 (5 bases). Germline CDR1 is LNHDA and CDR2 is SQIVND (reference sequence). The CDR3 sequence is 19 residues long. V was trimmed by 0 bases and J by 7 bases, leaving 28 bases between them. This chain's CDR3 is CASSIDGQGVATTRNEQYF. The CDR3 DNA is TGTGCCAGTAGTATAGATGGCCAAGGGGTAGCAACTACGAGGAATGAGCAGTACTTC. The full variable domain, completed using reference TRBV19 and TRBJ2-7, is DGGITQSPKYLFRKEGQNVTLSCEQNLNHDAMYWYRQDPGQGLRLIYYSQIVNDFQKGDIAEGYSVSREKKESFPLTVTSAQKNPTAFYLCASSIDGQGVATTRNEQYFGPGTRLTVT.

The genes are TRBV6-2 or TRBV6-3 and TRBJ2-1; D ambiguous. Germline assignment: CDR1 MNHEY and CDR2 SVGEGT. Between the trimmed V and J ends, which lost 8 bases and 4 bases, there was a span of 12 bases. This CDR3 has 13 residues. The CDR3: CASGTDQYNEQFF. CDR3 DNA sequence: TGTGCCAGCGGCACGGACCAGTACAATGAGCAGTTCTTC.

The gene calls are TRBV20-1 and TRBJ1-5; D not certain. The V and J ends lost 2 bases and 1 base respectively, with 9 bases between them. The CDR3 sequence is 14 residues long. Germline values: CDR1 DFQATT, CDR2 SNEGSKA (reference sequence). The CDR3 here is CSARQAGSNQPQHF. The CDR3, as DNA: TGCAGTGCTAGACAGGCCGGAAGCAATCAGCCCCAGCATTTT.

Note on this clonotype: The junction does not match germline at one end; this may be a read error. The CDR3 reads CSAGENSYDEQFF. The CDR3 DNA reads TGCAGTGCGGGTGAGAACTCCTACGATGAGCAGTTCTTC. The chain links TRBV20-1 to TRBJ2-1; D remains ambiguous. CDR3 length: 13 amino acids. Germline CDR1 is DFQATT and CDR2 is SNEGSKA (reference sequence).

Regarding this clonotype: An end of the junction differs from the germline gene, which may be a read error. The rearrangement links TRBV15 to TRBJ2-3; TRBD2 is a possible D gene (6 bases). CDR1 and CDR2 from the germline V gene are LNHNV and YYDKDF (reference sequence). The CDR3 runs to 17 residues. CDR3 coding DNA: TGTGCCACCGGCAGGGCCCACGGCGGGCGGGATTCAGATACGCAGTATTTT. Translating it yields CATGRAHGGRDSDTQYF.

With regard to this clonotype: A much larger clone differs from this one at a single base, so this may be a read error. The chain has TRBV27 and TRBJ2-1; perhaps TRBD2 as D (6 bases). Germline lookup yields CDR1 MNHEY and CDR2 SMNVEV (reference sequence). The CDR3 loop spans 14 amino acids. The CDR3: CASSSTGVYTEQFF. The CDR3 region has the DNA TGTGCCAGCAGTTCCACGGGAGTCTACACTGAGCAGTTCTTC.

The chain recombines TRBV10-3 with TRBJ2-5; D is perhaps TRBD2 (6 bases). This CDR3 spans 15 amino acids. Trimming removed 0 bases from V and 2 bases from J, with 10 bases in between. Germline V gene lookup returns CDR1 ENHRY and CDR2 SYGVKD. DNA of the CDR3: TGTGCCATCAGTGAGTCGACGGGGGATCAAGAGACCCAGTACTTC. This codes for CAISESTGDQETQYF.

V usage is TRBV11-2 and J usage is TRBJ2-2; tentative D call: TRBD2 (6 bases). V lost 1 base and J 2 bases, leaving 14 bases between the germline ends. The CDR3 consists of 17 residues. CDR1 is SGHAT and CDR2 is FQNNGV in the germline V gene. CDR3 bases: TGTGCCAGCAGCTTAGCGGGCCCGGGAGCTAACACCGGGGAGCTGTTTTTT. The encoded protein is CASSLAGPGANTGELFF.

This clonotype was recorded at least ten times. V and J are TRBV29-1 and TRBJ2-7, with D uncertain. The CDR3 consists of 13 residues. Trimming left V 7 bases short and J 2 bases short, with 15 bases between. Germline CDR1 reads SQVTM; CDR2 reads ANQGSEA. The CDR3 DNA follows: TGCAGCGCCCGATTGCGCGGAGCCTACGAGCAGTACTTC. Protein: CSARLRGAYEQYF.

This clonotype was seen a handful of times. V and J are TRBV7-9 and TRBJ2-2; a weak D match, TRBD2 (8 bases). In germline, CDR1 is SEHNR, CDR2 FQNEAQ (reference sequence). Trimming pared 4 bases from V and 6 bases from J, leaving 30 bases between. The CDR3 sequence is 20 residues long. The DNA for the CDR3 is TGTGCCAGCAGCTCGTCAATCACGGGACTAGGGGGCCCGAGGTCCGGGGAGCTGTTTTTT. This encodes CASSSSITGLGGPRSGELFF. The whole variable domain, filled in from reference TRBV7-9 and TRBJ2-2, reads DTGVSQNPRHKITKRGQNVTFRCDPISEHNRLYWYRQTLGQGPEFLTYFQNEAQLEKSRLLSDRFSAERPKGSFSTLEIQRTEQGDSAMYLCASSSSITGLGGPRSGELFFGEGSRLTVL.

The gene calls are TRBV5-1 and TRBJ1-2; D gene unclear. The V end lost 7 bases, the J end lost 8 bases, and 18 bases lay between the germline ends. The CDR3 runs 13 residues. Germline CDR1 SGHRS, CDR2 YFSETQ. CDR3 in amino acids: CASQASTQDGYTF. The CDR3 nucleotides read TGCGCCAGCCAGGCCTCTACCCAGGACGGCTACACCTTC.

Comments on this clonotype: The final CDR3 position lacks the conserved phenylalanine or tryptophan, pointing to a likely read error. This rearrangement joins TRBV6-2 or TRBV6-3 to TRBJ1-1; D unclear. The CDR3 has 13 residues. Trimming took off 4 bases at V and 0 bases at J, with 6 bases between the two ends. The germline CDR1 and CDR2 sequences are MNHEY and SVGEGT. The CDR3 protein is CASSWVVNTEAFL. CDR3 nucleotides: TGTGCCAGCAGTTGGGTGGTGAACACTGAAGCTTTCTTA.

The V call is TRBV10-1, the J call TRBJ2-2, with 10 bases aligning to TRBD2. This CDR3 contains 16 residues. CDR1 and CDR2 from the germline V gene are WNHNN and SYGVQD (reference sequence). The V and J ends lost 5 bases and 0 bases, in that order; junction bases with no gene match: 3. The CDR3 is CASSPSGRPNTGELFF. The CDR3 bases are TGCGCCAGCAGTCCTAGCGGGAGACCGAACACCGGGGAGCTGTTTTTT.

This clonotype was seen only a few times. The rearrangement links TRBV2 to TRBJ2-5; D remains ambiguous. V lost 7 bases to trimming and J lost 2 bases, with 11 bases between them. CDR1 is SNHLY and CDR2 is FYNNEI in the germline V gene. The CDR3 sequence is 13 residues long. Written as DNA, the CDR3 is TGTGCCAGCATAAGGCAGCCTCAAGAGACCCAGTACTTC. It codes for CASIRQPQETQYF. Drawing the rest from reference TRBV2 and TRBJ2-5, the complete variable domain is EPEVTQTPSHQVTQMGQEVILRCVPISNHLYFYWYRQILGQKVEFLVSFYNNEISEKSEIFDDQFSVERPDGSNFTLKIRSTKLEDSAMYFCASIRQPQETQYFGPGTRLLVL.

This chain links TRBV15 with TRBJ2-5; D is possibly TRBD2 (5 bases). Trimming took off 0 bases at V and 11 bases at J, with 13 bases between the two ends. Germline-derived CDR1 and CDR2 are LNHNV and YYDKDF (reference sequence). This CDR3 region has 13 residues. This chain's CDR3 is CATSRDQEAEQYF. CDR3 bases: TGTGCCACCAGCAGAGATCAGGAGGCAGAGCAGTACTTC.

This clonotype was detected only a few times. V and J are TRBV12-3 or TRBV12-4 and TRBJ2-7; 9 bases are shared with TRBD1. The CDR3 consists of 17 residues. V lost 3 bases to trimming and J lost 2 bases; unmatched junction nucleotides: 11. The CDR3: CASSFGVPGQGTYEQYF. The CDR3 coding sequence is TGTGCCAGCAGTTTCGGGGTACCGGGACAGGGCACCTACGAGCAGTACTTC.

The rearrangement joins TRBV7-2 to TRBJ2-1, with 7 bases identical to TRBD1. The V and J ends lost 4 bases and 5 bases, in that order; junction bases with no gene match: 8. CDR1 is SGHTA, CDR2 FQGNSA, per germline. CDR3 length: 15 residues. CDR3 sequence: CASSSDRVAHNEQFF. The DNA for the CDR3 is TGTGCCAGCAGCTCAGACAGGGTAGCCCACAATGAGCAGTTCTTC.

The V gene is TRBV4-2, the J gene TRBJ2-7, with TRBD2 matching 13 bases. Germline CDR1 LGHNA, CDR2 YNFKEQ. The ends lost 0 bases at V and 3 bases at J; junction bases unmatched: 8. This CDR3 region has 18 residues. CDR3 loop: CASSQELAGGTLSYEQYF. In DNA, the CDR3 is TGTGCCAGCAGCCAAGAACTAGCGGGAGGGACCTTGAGCTACGAGCAGTACTTC.

The chain employs TRBV6-2 or TRBV6-3 and TRBJ2-5; 8 bases fit TRBD2. CDR3 size: 15 residues. Germline CDR1 and CDR2: MNHEY and SVGEGT. V lost 2 bases to trimming and J lost 11 bases; unmatched junction nucleotides: 13. CDR3 nucleotide sequence: TGTGCCAGCAGTTACCTGGGGACTAGTAACAATGAGCAGTACTTC. Translating gives CASSYLGTSNNEQYF.

This clonotype was observed a few times. The rearrangement uses TRBV5-1 and TRBJ2-2, with 9 nucleotides matching TRBD2. This CDR3 contains 16 residues. The junction had 3 bases not matched to a gene; V was cut back by 2 bases and J by 1 base. Germline loops: CDR1 SGHRS, CDR2 YFSETQ. This CDR3 is CASSFAGGMNTGELFF. CDR3 DNA sequence: TGCGCCAGCAGCTTCGCGGGAGGGATGAACACCGGGGAGCTGTTTTTT.

This clonotype was found once. At one end, the junction sequence differs from germline, possibly due to a read error. The rearrangement joins TRBV6-1 to TRBJ1-1; weak D call: TRBD1 (5 bases). CDR1 and CDR2 from the germline V gene are MNHNS and SASEGT. This CDR3 contains 13 residues. The CDR3 DNA sequence: TGTGCCAGCAGTGAGAAGGGGAACACTAAAGCTTTCTTT. Translation: CASSEKGNTKAFF.

This rearrangement joins TRBV30 to TRBJ2-5; D is uncertain. V dropped 7 bases and J dropped 0 bases, with 12 bases sitting between them. Germline V gene lookup returns CDR1 GTSNPN and CDR2 SVGIG (reference sequence). The CDR3 is made up of 13 amino acids. The CDR3 nucleotides read TGTGCCTCATCCCTACAGAACCAAGAGACCCAGTACTTC. Encoded protein: CASSLQNQETQYF.

The chain joins TRBV4-2 to TRBJ2-1; 7 nucleotides align to TRBD2. Unmatched junction bases numbered 3, after V lost 0 bases and J lost 4 bases. CDR1 LGHNA and CDR2 YNFKEQ come from the germline V gene. The CDR3 extends over 15 amino acids. CDR3 DNA: TGTGCCAGCAGCCAAGAAAGGCGGGGGTACAATGAGCAGTTCTTC. As protein: CASSQERRGYNEQFF.

This clonotype was counted at least ten times. The chain recombines TRBV20-1 with TRBJ2-3; D may be TRBD2 (5 bases). Trimming took 4 bases from V and 6 from J, leaving 26 bases between them. The CDR3 loop spans 17 amino acids. Germline loops: CDR1 DFQATT, CDR2 SNEGSKA (reference sequence). CDR3 sequence: CSAIKAPAALLVDTQYF. Written as DNA, the CDR3 is TGCAGTGCTATTAAAGCGCCAGCGGCCCTACTCGTTGATACGCAGTATTTT.